The TCR beta chain under discussion was sequenced for a study of Ad26.COV2.S vaccination and SARS-CoV-2 variants. Across the whole study: The donor was enrolled in the Ad26.COV2.S arm of the COV1001 trial.

The table came from immunoSEQ multiplex PCR; TCRdb's copy has only in-frame clones and leaves some out. The sample carries 300,000 to 400,000 clones, roughly 87% recorded once. In the case of this clone: Its antigen is not identified.

Study results and limitations: It was found that vaccine and placebo recipients had similar non-spike TCR breadth. Estimates derived from TCR breadth and depth analyses may have underestimated total T cell responses.

Described treatment: roughly 19 received Ad26.COV2.S at low or high dose, single or two shots; 5 received placebo; per-sample allocation not given. Samples analyzed were those drawn on day 63 after the first vaccine or placebo injection. Germline V gene data show CDR1 as ENHRY and CDR2 as SYGVKD. Trimming cost V 6 bases and J 6 bases; bases outside gene matches: 6. The CDR3 is 13 amino acids. The receptor was isolated from a person between 18 and 59 years old who received the Ad26.COV2.S COVID-19 vaccine or a placebo. The sample in question was peripheral blood, obtained in a trial of Ad26.COV2.S vaccine versus placebo. V gene TRBV10-3 combines with J gene TRBJ1-2; 8 positions agree with TRBD1. CDR3 bases: TGTGCCATCAGAGAGCAGGGGGCGGATGGCTACACCTTC. Its translation: CAIREQGADGYTF.